One sample yielded the 15 T cell receptor beta chains listed below, sequenced in a study of CD8+ T cells in alopecia areata. Treatment reported: oral pan-JAK inhibitor, 5-10 mg twice daily. Investigators isolated RNA and reverse transcribed it into cDNA to act as the sequencing template. Assay: immunoSEQ multiplex PCR; the TCRdb copy retains only in-frame clones and omits some. The top ten clones hold roughly 15% of a sample with 110,000 to 150,000 clones, 50% to 65% of them seen once. Here the sequenced sample was CD8+ T cells sorted from blood, taken at week 4, from a patient treated with tofacitinib. The receptors come from a human donor with alopecia areata.

In this sample, this clone turned up once. V gene TRBV9 combines with J gene TRBJ2-1; a weak D match, TRBD1 (6 bases). The CDR3 loop spans 15 amino acids. V was clipped by 2 bases and J by 6 bases, with 15 bases between them. Germline CDR1 reads SGDLS; CDR2 reads YYNGEE. In DNA form, the CDR3 reads TGTGCCAGCAGCGTGTCCGGGACACCGATCAATGAGCAGTTCTTC. The encoded protein is CASSVSGTPINEQFF.

V and J are TRBV6-6 and TRBJ2-1; D not resolved. The germline V gene has CDR1 MNHNY and CDR2 SVGAGI (reference sequence). The CDR3 spans 12 residues. Trimming stripped 5 bases from V and 4 bases from J, with 6 bases between. The CDR3 DNA reads TGTGCCAGCAGTCCAGATTACAATGAGCAGTTCTTC. It specifies CASSPDYNEQFF.

This sequence joins TRBV29-1 and TRBJ2-7; D gene ambiguous. Trimming shortened V by 3 bases and J by 3 bases, and 9 bases separated the two germline ends. This CDR3 spans 12 amino acids. Looked up from germline, CDR1 is SQVTM and CDR2 is ANQGSEA. CDR3 sequence (DNA): TGCAGCGTTGAGCTCGTGGGCTACGAGCAGTACTTC. This encodes CSVELVGYEQYF.

J is TRBJ1-4 and V is TRBV13; unclear D gene. Germline-derived CDR1 and CDR2 are PRHDT and FYEKMQ (reference sequence). Deletions cut 1 base from V and 0 bases from J, with 6 bases between. The CDR3 loop spans 15 amino acids. The CDR3: CASSLAQTTNEKLFF. CDR3 sequence (DNA): TGTGCCAGCAGCTTAGCGCAGACAACTAATGAAAAACTGTTTTTT.

CDR3: CASSSGHPQAQYF. As DNA, the CDR3 is TGTGCCAGCAGCTCAGGACATCCGCAGGCGCAGTATTTT. V gene TRBV6-5 combines with J gene TRBJ2-3; possible D gene TRBD1, 5 bases. V was shortened by 6 bases and J by 10 bases, with 17 bases between the two germline ends. Germline V CDR1 and CDR2: MNHEY, SVGAGI. The CDR3 spans 13 residues.

As to this clone: Other DNA sequences within the sample encode an identical CDR3. This rearrangement joins TRBV5-1 to TRBJ2-1; weak D call: TRBD1 (6 bases). The germline CDR1 and CDR2 sequences are SGHRS and YFSETQ. The V end was cut by 1 base, the J end by 1 base, with 9 bases between. The CDR3 consists of 15 residues. The CDR3 sequence is CASSLSQGSYNEQFF. The CDR3 DNA is TGCGCCAGCAGCTTGTCACAGGGATCCTACAATGAGCAGTTCTTC.

The chain links TRBV5-4 to TRBJ1-2, with D unresolved. The CDR3 runs 13 residues. Trimming cost V 5 bases and J 3 bases, with 11 bases left between them. Germline V CDR1 and CDR2: SGHNT, YYREEE (reference sequence). CDR3 amino acids: CASSHQADYGYTF. CDR3 DNA sequence: TGTGCCAGCAGTCATCAGGCAGACTATGGCTACACCTTC.

This clone has just a few counts. This chain connects TRBV6-1 to TRBJ1-1; no firm D call. Trimming removed 1 base from V and 4 bases from J, with 4 bases in between. The CDR3 runs to 12 residues. Germline loops: CDR1 MNHNS, CDR2 SASEGT. The chain's CDR3 is CASSEGVTEAFF. The DNA of the CDR3 is TGTGCCAGCAGTGAAGGAGTCACTGAAGCTTTCTTT.

The V and J genes are TRBV4-3 and TRBJ1-1, with a possible D match to TRBD1 (6 bases). CDR1 LGHNA and CDR2 YSLEER come from the germline V gene. The CDR3 is made up of 16 amino acids. V dropped 0 bases and J dropped 3 bases, with 14 bases sitting between them. The chain's CDR3 is CASSQEATGRDTEAFF. The CDR3 DNA reads TGCGCCAGCAGCCAAGAGGCAACAGGGCGAGACACTGAAGCTTTCTTT.

The chain is built from TRBV29-1 and TRBJ2-7; weak D call: TRBD1 (5 bases). CDR1 SQVTM and CDR2 ANQGSEA come from the germline V gene. The CDR3 spans 13 residues. V was clipped by 1 base and J by 2 bases, with 9 bases between them. The CDR3 is CSVEGTKAYEQYF. In DNA form, the CDR3 reads TGCAGCGTTGAAGGGACAAAGGCCTACGAGCAGTACTTC.

The rearrangement uses TRBV27 and TRBJ2-3; the D gene could be TRBD1 or TRBD2 (5 bases each). Trimming left V 5 bases short and J 0 bases short, with 9 bases between. Germline V gene data show CDR1 as MNHEY and CDR2 as SMNVEV (reference sequence). CDR3 size: 14 residues. CDR3: CASSIRDSTDTQYF. The DNA of the CDR3 is TGTGCCAGCAGTATCCGGGACAGCACAGATACGCAGTATTTT.

This clone was recorded a few times. The genes are TRBV6-5 and TRBJ1-5; a possible D gene is TRBD1 (6 bases). The germline CDR1 and CDR2 sequences are MNHEY and SVGAGI. This CDR3 has 14 residues. V lost 2 bases to trimming and J lost 7 bases, with 12 bases between them. In DNA form, the CDR3 reads TGTGCCAGCAGTTACCGTCAGGGGACCCAGCCCCAGCATTTT. Protein sequence: CASSYRQGTQPQHF.

The gene calls are TRBV5-1 and TRBJ2-7, with D perhaps matching TRBD1 (7 bases). V lost 2 bases and J 8 bases, leaving 14 bases between the germline ends. The CDR3 is 13 amino acids. Germline V gives CDR1 SGHRS, CDR2 YFSETQ. This CDR3 is CASSLKPGGKQYF. CDR3 nucleotides: TGCGCCAGCAGCTTAAAGCCAGGGGGGAAGCAGTACTTC.

This clone was seen more than once but under ten times. J is TRBJ2-3 and V is TRBV14; D is ambiguous. The germline V gene has CDR1 SGHDN and CDR2 FVKESK. The CDR3 covers 13 residues. V dropped 1 base and J dropped 4 bases, with 6 bases sitting between them. The CDR3 DNA sequence: TGTGCCAGCAGCCAAGCCCGGGCAGATACGCAGTATTTT. Protein: CASSQARADTQYF.

J is TRBJ2-1 and V is TRBV29-1; possible D gene TRBD1, 6 bases. The germline V gene encodes CDR1 SQVTM and CDR2 ANQGSEA. The CDR3 runs 16 residues. The V end was cut by 4 bases, the J end by 0 bases, with 16 bases between. The CDR3 DNA reads TGCAGCGTTGTCTACAGGGCCGACAGCTCCTACAATGAGCAGTTCTTC. It encodes CSVVYRADSSYNEQFF.